The 15 T cell receptor beta chains below were found in one sample sequenced in a study of a mutant IDH1 vaccine in newly diagnosed glioma. TCRdb's copy holds only in-frame clones and misses some; the assay was immunoSEQ multiplex PCR. The sample yields around 100,000 clones, about 90% seen once. The time point denotes: week 11, during vaccination. Every single dose of the vaccine, 300 ug of mutant IDH1 20-mer peptide, came with topical imiquimod. Which antigens these TCRs recognize remains unknown. The specimen comprised PBMCs, sampled from a glioma patient whose treatment included an IDH1 peptide vaccine. The receptors stem from a woman in her 50s with glioma.

This clone has just one count. The J gene is TRBJ2-7, the V gene TRBV2; 11 bases are shared with TRBD1. The CDR3 length is 19 residues. Germline assignment: CDR1 SNHLY and CDR2 FYNNEI. V lost 2 bases and J lost 2; bases outside the gene matches: 14. The CDR3 spells CASSELSGQGAYGAYEQYF. CDR3 nucleotide sequence: TGTGCCAGCAGTGAACTAAGCGGACAGGGGGCTTATGGGGCCTACGAGCAGTACTTC.

The J gene is TRBJ2-1, the V gene TRBV10-3; 11 bases are shared with TRBD2. The CDR3 is 15 residues long. V lost 3 bases, J lost 6 bases, and 4 bases stayed unmatched. Germline CDR1 ENHRY, CDR2 SYGVKD. CDR3 DNA: TGTGCCATCAGTGATGAGACTAGCGGGATCAATGAGCAGTTCTTC. Translated, it gives CAISDETSGINEQFF.

This chain connects TRBV27 to TRBJ2-3; D might be TRBD1 (6 bases). Deletions cut 3 bases from V and 1 base from J, with 8 bases between. In germline, CDR1 is MNHEY, CDR2 SMNVEV (reference sequence). The CDR3 sequence is 14 residues long. CDR3 protein: CASSFRQGTDTQYF. The CDR3 nucleotides read TGTGCCAGCAGTTTCCGACAGGGCACAGATACGCAGTATTTT.

The rearrangement joins TRBV5-4 to TRBJ2-1; TRBD2 matches 14 bases. The germline V gene encodes CDR1 SGHNT and CDR2 YYREEE (reference sequence). V was clipped by 4 bases and J by 8 bases; unmatched bases: 8. The CDR3 is made up of 16 amino acids. The CDR3 DNA is TGTGCCAGCAGCATCGGACTAGCGGGAGGACAGGATGAGCAGTTCTTC. Encoded protein: CASSIGLAGGQDEQFF. Full variable domain (remainder filled in from reference TRBV5-4 and TRBJ2-1): ETGVTQSPTHLIKTRGQQVTLRCSSQSGHNTVSWYQQALGQGPQFIFQYYREEENGRGNFPPRFSGLQFPNYSSELNVNALELDDSALYLCASSIGLAGGQDEQFFGPGTRLTVL.

The chain is built from TRBV28 and TRBJ2-3; 10 nucleotides agree with TRBD1. J lost 4 bases, V lost 3 bases, and 7 bases had no gene match. The CDR3 totals 16 residues. Germline-derived CDR1 and CDR2 are MDHEN and SYDVKM. CDR3 amino acids: CASSFGGTGASDTQYF. CDR3 DNA sequence: TGTGCCAGCAGTTTCGGAGGGACAGGGGCATCAGATACGCAGTATTTT.

This chain links TRBV19 with TRBJ2-3; D unclear. V dropped 6 bases and J dropped 4 bases, with 8 bases sitting between them. From germline, CDR1 is LNHDA and CDR2 SQIVND (reference sequence). The CDR3 loop spans 12 amino acids. CDR3 sequence reads: CASSLNSDTQYF. CDR3 nucleotides: TGTGCCAGTAGCCTGAACTCAGATACGCAGTATTTT.

V and J are TRBV27 and TRBJ2-7; tentative D call: TRBD1 (6 bases). Germline CDR1 reads MNHEY; CDR2 reads SMNVEV (reference sequence). The CDR3 extends over 14 amino acids. The V gene lost 1 base and the J gene lost 6 bases, with 13 bases spanning the gap. The CDR3 bases are TGTGCCAGCAGTTTATTAGGGGGAATCGGCGAGCAGTACTTC. Amino acid sequence: CASSLLGGIGEQYF.

The chain has TRBV28 and TRBJ2-7; D call uncertain. CDR1 is MDHEN, CDR2 SYDVKM, per germline. Deletions cut 1 base from V and 2 bases from J, with 12 bases between. This CDR3 region has 15 residues. CDR3 nucleotides: TGTGCCAGCAGTTTATATAGACCCGTCACCTACGAGCAGTACTTC. Protein sequence: CASSLYRPVTYEQYF.

The rearrangement links TRBV7-9 to TRBJ2-1, with 10 bases aligning to TRBD2. Germline V lookup: CDR1 SEHNR, CDR2 FQNEAQ (reference sequence). With 1 base clipped from V and 9 bases from J, the junction kept 9 bases outside the gene matches. The length of the CDR3 is 16 residues. Here the CDR3 reads CASSLDRSSGRGEQFF. The CDR3 DNA sequence: TGTGCCAGCAGCTTAGATAGGTCTAGCGGGAGAGGTGAGCAGTTCTTC.

The CDR3: CASSLLAGGTRVDEQFF. CDR3 in DNA: TGTGCCAGCAGTTTGCTAGCGGGAGGCACACGGGTCGATGAGCAGTTCTTC. This rearrangement joins TRBV27 to TRBJ2-1; 11 nucleotides align to TRBD2. The CDR3 totals 17 residues. V was clipped by 3 bases and J by 8 bases; unmatched bases: 12. Germline V gene lookup returns CDR1 MNHEY and CDR2 SMNVEV (reference sequence).

This clone was detected a few times. The V call is TRBV6-1, the J call TRBJ1-5, with TRBD1 as a possible D gene (6 bases). Germline V gene sequence: CDR1 MNHNS, CDR2 SASEGT. Trimming removed 3 bases from V and 8 bases from J, with 17 bases in between. The CDR3 is 15 amino acids. The CDR3, as DNA: TGTGCCAGCAGTGACTCTTTGGCAGGGGTTGAGCCCCAGCATTTT. Residues: CASSDSLAGVEPQHF.

V and J are TRBV9 and TRBJ2-3; 9 nucleotides match TRBD2. CDR1 is SGDLS and CDR2 is YYNGEE in the germline V gene. The trim removed 0 bases at V and 4 bases at J, leaving 9 bases unmatched. The CDR3 spans 17 residues. Here the CDR3 reads CASSVVGSGSRSDTQYF. CDR3 sequence (DNA): TGTGCCAGCAGCGTAGTGGGTAGCGGGAGCAGGTCAGATACGCAGTATTTT.

The chain recombines TRBV25-1 with TRBJ2-5; D not resolved. Germline CDR1 and CDR2: MGHDK and SYGVNS. The CDR3 is 13 residues long. V was trimmed by 1 base and J by 5 bases, leaving 8 bases between them. The CDR3 here is CASSEWVHETQYF. The CDR3, as DNA: TGTGCCAGCAGTGAATGGGTTCACGAGACCCAGTACTTC.

The chain uses TRBV5-1 and TRBJ2-5, with D tentatively TRBD2 (6 bases). The DNA end lines up better with TRBJ2-7; the J call may be wrong. CDR1 and CDR2 (germline): SGHRS, YFSETQ. The CDR3 has 13 residues. CDR3 residues: CASRRGGTYEQYF. CDR3 DNA: TGCGCCAGCAGGAGGGGAGGAACCTACGAGCAGTACTTC.

This chain uses TRBV6-6 with TRBJ1-2, with 11 bases identical to TRBD1. Germline V gene data show CDR1 as MNHNY and CDR2 as SVGAGI (reference sequence). V was clipped by 8 bases and J by 4 bases; unmatched bases: 9. The CDR3 runs 15 residues. Here the CDR3 DNA reads TGTGCCAGCCGTACGGCGGGGACAGGGGGCTATGGCTACACCTTC. It is translated as CASRTAGTGGYGYTF.